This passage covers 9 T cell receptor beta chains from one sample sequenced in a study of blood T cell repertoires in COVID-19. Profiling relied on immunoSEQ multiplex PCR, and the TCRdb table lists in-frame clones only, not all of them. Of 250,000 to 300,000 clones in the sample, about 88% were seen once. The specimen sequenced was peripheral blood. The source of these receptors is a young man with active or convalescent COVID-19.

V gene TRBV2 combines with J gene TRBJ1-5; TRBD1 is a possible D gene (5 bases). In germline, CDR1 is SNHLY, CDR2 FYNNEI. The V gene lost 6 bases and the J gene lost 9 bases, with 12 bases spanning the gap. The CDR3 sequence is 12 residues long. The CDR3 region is CASRSQGPPQHF. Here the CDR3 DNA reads TGTGCCAGCAGGTCCCAGGGTCCGCCCCAGCATTTT.

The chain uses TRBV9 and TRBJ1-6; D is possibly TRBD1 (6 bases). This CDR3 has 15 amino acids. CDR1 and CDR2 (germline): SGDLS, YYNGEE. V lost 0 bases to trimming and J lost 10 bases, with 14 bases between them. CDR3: CASSVGTGPPSPLHF. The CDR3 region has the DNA TGTGCCAGCAGCGTAGGTACAGGGCCCCCCTCACCCCTCCACTTT.

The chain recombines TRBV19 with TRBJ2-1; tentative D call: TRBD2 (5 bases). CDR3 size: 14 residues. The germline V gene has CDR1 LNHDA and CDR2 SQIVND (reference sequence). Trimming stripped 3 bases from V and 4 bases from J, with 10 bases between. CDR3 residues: CASSMGGPYNEQFF. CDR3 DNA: TGTGCCAGTAGTATGGGCGGGCCTTACAATGAGCAGTTCTTC.

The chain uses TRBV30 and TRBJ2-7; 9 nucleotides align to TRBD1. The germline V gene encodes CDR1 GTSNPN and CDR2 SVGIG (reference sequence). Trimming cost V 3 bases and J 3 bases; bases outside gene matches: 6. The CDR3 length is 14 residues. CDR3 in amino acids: CAWSAGQGFYEQYF. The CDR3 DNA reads TGTGCCTGGAGCGCGGGACAGGGTTTCTACGAGCAGTACTTC.

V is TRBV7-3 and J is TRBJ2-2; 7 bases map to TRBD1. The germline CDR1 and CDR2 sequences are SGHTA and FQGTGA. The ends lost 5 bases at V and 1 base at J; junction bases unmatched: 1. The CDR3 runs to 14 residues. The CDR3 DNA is TGTGCCAGCAGCCCAGGGGGGAACACCGGGGAGCTGTTTTTT. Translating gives CASSPGGNTGELFF.

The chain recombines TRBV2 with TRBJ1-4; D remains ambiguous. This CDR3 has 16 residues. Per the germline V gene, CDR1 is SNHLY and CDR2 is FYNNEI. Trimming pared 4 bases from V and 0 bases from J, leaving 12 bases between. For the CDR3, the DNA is TGTGCCAGCAGTGTAATGCGGCAAGCAACTAATGAAAAACTGTTTTTT. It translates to CASSVMRQATNEKLFF. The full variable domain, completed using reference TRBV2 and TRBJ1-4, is EPEVTQTPSHQVTQMGQEVILRCVPISNHLYFYWYRQILGQKVEFLVSFYNNEISEKSEIFDDQFSVERPDGSNFTLKIRSTKLEDSAMYFCASSVMRQATNEKLFFGSGTQLSVL.

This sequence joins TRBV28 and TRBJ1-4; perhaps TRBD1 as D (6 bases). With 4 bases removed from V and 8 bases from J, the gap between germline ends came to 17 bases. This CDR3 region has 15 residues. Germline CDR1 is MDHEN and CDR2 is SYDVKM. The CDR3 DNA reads TGTGCCAGCAGTTCACCTGACAGGTTTGGCGAAAAACTGTTTTTT. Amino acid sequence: CASSSPDRFGEKLFF.

CDR3 in DNA: TGTGCCAGCACCCCTTGGGCAGCCCATCAGCCCCAGCATTTT. It yields the protein CASTPWAAHQPQHF. The rearrangement links TRBV28 to TRBJ1-5; no reliable D call. The CDR3 is 14 residues long. V lost 7 bases and J lost 5, with 15 bases in between. Germline CDR1 reads MDHEN; CDR2 reads SYDVKM.

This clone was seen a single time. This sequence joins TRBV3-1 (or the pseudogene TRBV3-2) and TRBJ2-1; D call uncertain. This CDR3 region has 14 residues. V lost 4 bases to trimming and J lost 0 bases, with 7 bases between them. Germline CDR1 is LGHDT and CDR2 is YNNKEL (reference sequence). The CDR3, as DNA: TGTGCCAGCAGCCTGTCATCCTCCTACAATGAGCAGTTCTTC. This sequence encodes CASSLSSSYNEQFF.